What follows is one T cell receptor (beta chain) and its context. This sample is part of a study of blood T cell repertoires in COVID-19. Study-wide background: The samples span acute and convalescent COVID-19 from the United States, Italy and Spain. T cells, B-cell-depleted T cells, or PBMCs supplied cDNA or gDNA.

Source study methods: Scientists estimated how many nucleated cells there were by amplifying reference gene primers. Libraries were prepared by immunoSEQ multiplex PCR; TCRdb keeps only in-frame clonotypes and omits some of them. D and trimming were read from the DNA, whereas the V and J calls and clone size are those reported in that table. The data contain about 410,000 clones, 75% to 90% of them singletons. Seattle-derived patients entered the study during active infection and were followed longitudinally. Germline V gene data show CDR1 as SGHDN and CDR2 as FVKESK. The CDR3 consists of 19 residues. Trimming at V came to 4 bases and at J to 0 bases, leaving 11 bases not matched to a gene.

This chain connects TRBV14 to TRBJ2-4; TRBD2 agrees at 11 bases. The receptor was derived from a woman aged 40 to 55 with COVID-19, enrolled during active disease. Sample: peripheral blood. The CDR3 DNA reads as TGTGCCAGCAGCCCCGAAACTAGCGGGAGAGGGGTAGCCAAAAACATTCAGTACTTC. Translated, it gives CASSPETSGRGVAKNIQYF.